This TCR beta chain was profiled in a study of cytomegalovirus exposure and HLA in healthy donors. CDR3 length: 13 amino acids. Germline loops: CDR1 MDHEN, CDR2 SYDVKM. V was shortened by 5 bases and J by 4 bases, with 11 bases between the two germline ends. A multiplex PCR was run with 60 Vbeta primers and 13 Jbeta primers. Sequencing used immunoSEQ multiplex PCR; TCRdb keeps in-frame clones, though not all of them. Of about 85,000 clones in the sample, around 66% were seen once. The chain joins TRBV28 to TRBJ1-1; D is uncertain. This TCR derives from a man aged 25-45 years in good health and CMV-seronegative. Sequencing input: PBMCs. CDR3 protein: CASSPFLFTEAFF. In DNA form, the CDR3 reads TGTGCCAGCAGTCCCTTTTTGTTCACTGAAGCTTTCTTT. Full variable domain (remainder filled in from reference TRBV28 and TRBJ1-1): DVKVTQSSRYLVKRTGEKVFLECVQDMDHENMFWYRQDPGLGLRLIYFSYDVKMKEKGDIPEGYSVSREKKERFSLILESASTNQTSMYLCASSPFLFTEAFFGQGTRLTVV.